This T cell receptor beta chain was obtained from a study of vaccination and CD4 T cells after COVID-19. Study background: Control cultures, each given a CEFX pool, an HIV-1 Nef pool, or no peptide, were included.

This sample's time point: late sampling 161 to 241 days after vaccination in three convalescent patients. Treatment in this sample: roughly ten-day PBMC culture with coronavirus spike peptide pools or control peptides (ViraFEST assay). For ViraFEST, peptide pools expanded antigen-specific T cells, after which the TCRs were sequenced. Each of days 3 and 7 saw half the medium replaced by fresh IL-2 medium. Sequencing of cultured CD4+ T cell DNA used the Oncomine TCR Beta short-read assay. Cultured CD4+ T cells yielded the extracted genomic DNA. TCRdb recomputed calls from the PCR reads with MiXCR, one row per CDR3 protein. The sample includes 17,000 or so distinct CDR3 sequences, approximately 49% of them seen just once. There are a few counts of this clonotype. Its specificity is unknown. This receptor was obtained from a human donor who had recovered from COVID-19. The sample here was CD4+ T cells from blood, cultured in vitro, taken about 7 months after SARS-CoV-2 vaccination.

CDR3 bases: TGCAGTGCTAGAGAGGGTCTCACAGATACGCAGTATTTT. The encoded protein is CSAREGLTDTQYF. The genes are TRBV20-1 and TRBJ2-3, with D unclear. From germline, CDR1 is DFQATT and CDR2 SNEGSKA (reference sequence). Trimming shortened V by 0 bases and J by 2 bases, and 6 bases separated the two germline ends. There are 13 residues in the CDR3.